Listed below are T cell receptor beta chains from one sample, sequenced in a study of T-cell reconstitution after alpha-beta-depleted transplantation in children. TCRdb analysed the PCR reads with MiXCR anew, one entry per CDR3 protein. The sample lists about 610,000 distinct CDR3 sequences; 25% to 30% were seen once. Sequenced here: PBMCs, sampled before TCRalphabeta/CD19-depleted stem cell transplant. The receptors stem from a boy less than two years old with Wiskott-Aldrich syndrome, due to receive a stem cell transplant. Both conserved end residues are part of each CDR3. D genes are given only for firm matches. Only some rows state a clone size, as once, few, many or a class for expanded clones.

abundance: few
j_gene: TRBJ2-6
v_gene: TRBV10-3
d_gene: TRBD1
CDR3aa: CAISDLQGAPLSGANVLTF
CDR3nt: TGTGCCATCAGTGACCTGCAGGGGGCTCCTCTCTCTGGGGCCAACGTCCTGACTTTC

abundance: few
j_gene: TRBJ2-7
v_gene: TRBV4-1
d_gene: .
CDR3aa: CASSQDGGRASYEQYF
CDR3nt: TGCGCCAGCAGCCAAGATGGCGGCAGGGCGTCCTACGAGCAGTACTTC

abundance: few
j_gene: TRBJ2-2
v_gene: TRBV30
d_gene: .
CDR3aa: CATDHSRDTGELFF
CDR3nt: TGTGCCACTGATCACAGTCGGGACACCGGGGAGCTGTTTTTT

abundance: few
j_gene: TRBJ2-1
v_gene: TRBV29-1
d_gene: .
CDR3aa: CSGRREFANEQFF
CDR3nt: TGCAGCGGCCGGAGGGAATTCGCGAATGAGCAGTTCTTC

abundance: .
j_gene: TRBJ1-4
v_gene: TRBV7-6
d_gene: .
CDR3aa: CASSLDRSTNEKLFF
CDR3nt: TGTGCCAGCAGCTTAGACCGATCAACTAATGAAAAACTGTTTTTT

abundance: .
j_gene: TRBJ2-1
v_gene: TRBV28
d_gene: .
CDR3aa: CASSLIGTSGNEQFF
CDR3nt: TGTGCCAGCAGTTTAATTGGGACGTCGGGGAATGAGCAGTTCTTC

abundance: .
j_gene: TRBJ2-7
v_gene: TRBV2
d_gene: TRBD1
CDR3aa: CASSEWTGGYEQYF
CDR3nt: TGTGCCAGCAGTGAGTGGACAGGGGGCTACGAGCAGTACTTC

abundance: few
j_gene: TRBJ2-5
v_gene: TRBV25-1
d_gene: TRBD1
CDR3aa: CASSARDRVIETQYF
CDR3nt: TGTGCCAGCAGTGCCCGGGACAGGGTAATTGAGACCCAGTACTTC

abundance: few
j_gene: TRBJ2-5
v_gene: TRBV9
d_gene: .
CDR3aa: CASSVSPGRQETQYF
CDR3nt: TGTGCCAGCAGCGTTTCACCGGGACGGCAAGAGACCCAGTACTTC

abundance: .
j_gene: TRBJ2-5
v_gene: TRBV29-1
d_gene: TRBD1
CDR3aa: CSVGQGRQETQYF
CDR3nt: TGCAGCGTGGGACAGGGGCGACAAGAGACCCAGTACTTC

abundance: few
j_gene: TRBJ2-2
v_gene: TRBV3-1
d_gene: TRBD1
CDR3aa: CASSQVRQGAGELFF
CDR3nt: TGTGCCAGCAGCCAAGTCCGACAGGGGGCCGGGGAGCTGTTTTTT

abundance: few
j_gene: TRBJ1-1
v_gene: TRBV11-2
d_gene: .
CDR3aa: CASSLGAMNTEAFF
CDR3nt: TGTGCCAGCAGCTTAGGGGCCATGAACACTGAAGCTTTCTTT

abundance: .
j_gene: TRBJ1-2
v_gene: TRBV20-1
d_gene: .
CDR3aa: CSAGGGLSLDGYTF
CDR3nt: TGCAGTGCTGGGGGGGGACTAAGCTTGGATGGCTACACCTTC

abundance: few
j_gene: TRBJ2-5
v_gene: TRBV12-3/TRBV12-4
d_gene: TRBD2
CDR3aa: CASSLALAGIETQYF
CDR3nt: TGTGCCAGCAGTTTAGCTCTAGCGGGCATTGAGACCCAGTACTTC

abundance: .
j_gene: TRBJ2-5
v_gene: TRBV3-1
d_gene: TRBD2
CDR3aa: CASSQYLAGGETQYF
CDR3nt: TGTGCCAGCAGCCAGTATCTAGCGGGAGGAGAGACCCAGTACTTC

abundance: few
j_gene: TRBJ2-7
v_gene: TRBV6-5
d_gene: TRBD2
CDR3aa: CASSYSLAGGYEQYF
CDR3nt: TGTGCCAGCAGTTACTCATTAGCGGGAGGGTACGAGCAGTACTTC

abundance: .
j_gene: TRBJ2-1
v_gene: TRBV9
d_gene: TRBD2
CDR3aa: CASSVGTSYDEQFF
CDR3nt: TGTGCCAGCAGCGTCGGGACTAGCTACGATGAGCAGTTCTTC

abundance: .
j_gene: TRBJ2-3
v_gene: TRBV12-3/TRBV12-4
d_gene: TRBD1
CDR3aa: CASSTGQGGTDTQYF
CDR3nt: TGTGCCAGCAGCACGGGACAGGGAGGGACAGATACGCAGTATTTT

abundance: .
j_gene: TRBJ1-6
v_gene: TRBV20-1
d_gene: TRBD1
CDR3aa: CSAGRDRAPLHF
CDR3nt: TGCAGTGCTGGCCGGGACAGGGCGCCCCTCCACTTT

abundance: .
j_gene: TRBJ2-1
v_gene: TRBV27
d_gene: TRBD2
CDR3aa: CASSPWPSSGGNEQFF
CDR3nt: TGTGCCAGCAGCCCCTGGCCGTCTAGCGGAGGGAATGAGCAGTTCTTC

abundance: .
j_gene: TRBJ2-7
v_gene: TRBV20-1
d_gene: .
CDR3aa: CSALEGGQRNEQYF
CDR3nt: TGCAGTGCTCTCGAGGGGGGGCAGAGGAACGAGCAGTACTTC

abundance: once
j_gene: TRBJ1-5
v_gene: TRBV27
d_gene: TRBD1
CDR3aa: CASSSFIGTGGSNQPQHF
CDR3nt: TGTGCCAGCAGTTCCTTTATAGGGACAGGGGGCAGCAATCAGCCCCAGCATTTT

abundance: .
j_gene: TRBJ1-4
v_gene: TRBV27
d_gene: .
CDR3aa: CASSLRGGLGEKLFF
CDR3nt: TGTGCCAGCAGCCTCCGGGGGGGGCTGGGGGAAAAACTGTTTTTT

abundance: few
j_gene: TRBJ1-1
v_gene: TRBV5-1
d_gene: .
CDR3aa: CASSPREGMNTEAFF
CDR3nt: TGCGCCAGCAGCCCCAGGGAAGGGATGAACACTGAAGCTTTCTTT

abundance: few
j_gene: TRBJ2-3
v_gene: TRBV28
d_gene: TRBD2
CDR3aa: CASPPTSGRPEPGADTQYF
CDR3nt: TGTGCCAGCCCCCCGACTAGCGGGAGGCCCGAACCGGGCGCAGATACGCAGTATTTT

abundance: .
j_gene: TRBJ1-1
v_gene: TRBV28
d_gene: .
CDR3aa: CASSLLGKGNTEAFF
CDR3nt: TGTGCCAGCAGTTTATTGGGAAAGGGGAACACTGAAGCTTTCTTT

abundance: .
j_gene: TRBJ1-1
v_gene: TRBV20-1
d_gene: .
CDR3aa: CSAKAGTLGHTEAFF
CDR3nt: TGCAGTGCAAAAGCCGGGACTCTAGGCCACACTGAAGCTTTCTTT

abundance: few
j_gene: TRBJ2-7
v_gene: TRBV5-1
d_gene: TRBD1
CDR3aa: CASVNGTGGFYEQYF
CDR3nt: TGCGCCAGCGTGAACGGGACAGGGGGGTTCTACGAGCAGTACTTC

abundance: few
j_gene: TRBJ2-1
v_gene: TRBV12-3/TRBV12-4
d_gene: .
CDR3aa: CASTLKRPYNEQFF
CDR3nt: TGTGCCAGCACCCTGAAGCGGCCCTACAATGAGCAGTTCTTC

abundance: .
j_gene: TRBJ1-2
v_gene: TRBV7-8
d_gene: .
CDR3aa: CASSLVVGKARGYTF
CDR3nt: TGTGCCAGCAGCTTAGTAGTGGGGAAGGCGCGTGGCTACACCTTC

abundance: .
j_gene: TRBJ2-2
v_gene: TRBV6-1
d_gene: TRBD2
CDR3aa: CASRRAGGGGGELFF
CDR3nt: TGTGCCAGCAGAAGAGCGGGAGGGGGCGGCGGGGAGCTGTTTTTT

abundance: .
j_gene: TRBJ1-6
v_gene: TRBV18
d_gene: .
CDR3aa: CASSPETLDNSPLHF
CDR3nt: TGTGCCAGCTCACCAGAGACACTGGATAATTCACCCCTCCACTTT

abundance: few
j_gene: TRBJ1-6
v_gene: TRBV6-1
d_gene: .
CDR3aa: CASSAQDGWNSPLHF
CDR3nt: TGTGCCAGCAGTGCACAGGACGGGTGGAATTCACCCCTCCACTTT

abundance: .
j_gene: TRBJ2-7
v_gene: TRBV20-1
d_gene: TRBD1
CDR3aa: CSARAPGQGSYEQYF
CDR3nt: TGCAGTGCTAGAGCGCCGGGACAGGGCTCCTACGAGCAGTACTTC

abundance: .
j_gene: TRBJ2-5
v_gene: TRBV3-1
d_gene: TRBD1
CDR3aa: CASRPDRANQETQYF
CDR3nt: TGTGCCAGCAGACCGGACAGGGCCAACCAAGAGACCCAGTACTTC

abundance: .
j_gene: TRBJ2-5
v_gene: TRBV5-1
d_gene: .
CDR3aa: CASSLASQLRETQYF
CDR3nt: TGCGCCAGCAGCTTGGCATCACAGTTGCGAGAGACCCAGTACTTC

abundance: .
j_gene: TRBJ2-7
v_gene: TRBV21-1
d_gene: .
CDR3aa: CASSQRTGANHF
CDR3nt: TGTGCCAGCAGCCAACGGACAGGGGCTAACCACTTC

abundance: .
j_gene: TRBJ2-7
v_gene: TRBV20-1
d_gene: TRBD1
CDR3aa: CSARRDSLPYEQYF
CDR3nt: TGCAGTGCAAGACGGGACAGCCTACCCTACGAGCAGTACTTC

abundance: .
j_gene: TRBJ2-3
v_gene: TRBV20-1
d_gene: .
CDR3aa: CSAATVSTDTQYF
CDR3nt: TGCAGTGCCGCGACCGTTAGCACAGATACGCAGTATTTT

abundance: .
j_gene: TRBJ2-1
v_gene: TRBV5-1
d_gene: .
CDR3aa: CASSLGVTGYNEQFF
CDR3nt: TGCGCCAGCAGCCTCGGGGTAACTGGGTACAATGAGCAGTTCTTC

abundance: .
j_gene: TRBJ2-5
v_gene: TRBV13
d_gene: .
CDR3aa: CATGTSQETQYF
CDR3nt: TGTGCCACCGGGACATCCCAAGAGACCCAGTACTTC

abundance: .
j_gene: TRBJ1-1
v_gene: TRBV5-1
d_gene: .
CDR3aa: CASSLDGAGLNTEAFF
CDR3nt: TGCGCCAGCAGCTTGGACGGGGCGGGGCTGAACACTGAAGCTTTCTTT

abundance: .
j_gene: TRBJ2-7
v_gene: TRBV5-6
d_gene: TRBD2
CDR3aa: CASSPGLAGASYEQYF
CDR3nt: TGTGCCAGCAGCCCGGGACTAGCGGGAGCCTCCTACGAGCAGTACTTC

abundance: .
j_gene: TRBJ2-5
v_gene: TRBV20-1
d_gene: TRBD1
CDR3aa: CSARTDRGETQYF
CDR3nt: TGCAGTGCTAGAACCGACAGGGGAGAGACCCAGTACTTC

abundance: .
j_gene: TRBJ1-5
v_gene: TRBV20-1
d_gene: .
CDR3aa: CSARAWGQPQHF
CDR3nt: TGCAGTGCTAGGGCTTGGGGTCAGCCCCAGCATTTT

abundance: .
j_gene: TRBJ2-1
v_gene: TRBV28
d_gene: .
CDR3aa: CASSLSKIPYNEQFF
CDR3nt: TGTGCCAGCAGTTTATCCAAAATCCCCTACAATGAGCAGTTCTTC

abundance: .
j_gene: TRBJ2-7
v_gene: TRBV20-1
d_gene: .
CDR3aa: CSASGSIYEQYF
CDR3nt: TGCAGTGCTAGCGGGAGTATCTACGAGCAGTACTTC

abundance: once
j_gene: TRBJ2-2
v_gene: TRBV20-1
d_gene: TRBD2
CDR3aa: CSARGRNSGRAGELFF
CDR3nt: TGCAGTGCTAGAGGCCGAAATAGCGGGCGAGCCGGGGAGCTGTTTTTT

abundance: few
j_gene: TRBJ2-5
v_gene: TRBV20-1
d_gene: .
CDR3aa: CSARAGWVNRETQYF
CDR3nt: TGCAGTGCTAGGGCGGGGTGGGTGAATAGAGAGACCCAGTACTTC

abundance: .
j_gene: TRBJ1-5
v_gene: TRBV27
d_gene: .
CDR3aa: CASGYRENQPQHF
CDR3nt: TGTGCCAGCGGATACAGGGAGAATCAGCCCCAGCATTTT